This TCR beta chain was captured in a study of cytomegalovirus exposure and HLA in healthy donors. Turning to the study itself: The study's early data release held tens of millions of unique TCRs from HLA-typed donors. Whole-study findings and limits: A later analysis revealed that TCR association rates differed between HLA loci, peaking at DRB1 and bottoming out at HLA-C.

Germline V gene lookup returns CDR1 SGHDT and CDR2 YYEEEE. The CDR3 covers 15 residues. Unmatched junction bases numbered 5, after V lost 4 bases and J lost 2 bases. PCR was performed using 60 Vbeta and 13 Jbeta primers. Generated by immunoSEQ multiplex PCR, the TCRdb table keeps only in-frame clones and is missing some. Its listing shows 87,000 or so clones. To note about this clone: Antigen specificity is unknown.

The TCR was taken from a man in his forties or fifties in good health and CMV-seropositive. Sequencing was carried out using PBMCs. V usage is TRBV5-6 and J usage is TRBJ2-1; 8 nucleotides match TRBD1. The CDR3 DNA is TGTGCCAGCAGCACAGGGGGTCACACCTACAATGAGCAGTTCTTC. It is translated as CASSTGGHTYNEQFF.